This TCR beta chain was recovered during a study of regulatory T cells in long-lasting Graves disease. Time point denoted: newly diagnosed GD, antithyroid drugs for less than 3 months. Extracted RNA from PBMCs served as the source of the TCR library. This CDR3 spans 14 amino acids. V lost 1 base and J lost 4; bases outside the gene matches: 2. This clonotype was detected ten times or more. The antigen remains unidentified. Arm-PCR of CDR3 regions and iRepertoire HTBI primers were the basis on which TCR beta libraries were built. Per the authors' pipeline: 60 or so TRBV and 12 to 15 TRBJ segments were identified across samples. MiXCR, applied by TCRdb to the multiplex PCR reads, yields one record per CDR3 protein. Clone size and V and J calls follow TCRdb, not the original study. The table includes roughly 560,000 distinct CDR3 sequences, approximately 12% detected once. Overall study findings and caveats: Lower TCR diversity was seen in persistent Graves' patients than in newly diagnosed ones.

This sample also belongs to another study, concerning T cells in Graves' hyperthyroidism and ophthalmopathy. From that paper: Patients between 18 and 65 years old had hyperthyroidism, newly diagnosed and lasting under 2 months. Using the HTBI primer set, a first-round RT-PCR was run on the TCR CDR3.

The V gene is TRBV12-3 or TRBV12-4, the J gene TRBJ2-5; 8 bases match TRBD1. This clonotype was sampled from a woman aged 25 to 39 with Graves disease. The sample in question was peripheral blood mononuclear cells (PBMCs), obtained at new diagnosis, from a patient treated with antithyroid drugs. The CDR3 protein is CASSLEDRGETQYF. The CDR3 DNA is TGTGCCAGCAGTTTAGAAGACAGGGGAGAGACCCAGTACTTC.